This TCR beta chain originates from a study of blood T cell repertoires in COVID-19. About the study: Samples came from the United States, Italy and Spain, spanning acute and convalescent COVID-19.

Authors' data handling: Amplification of reference gene primers was used by the study to estimate nucleated cell counts. Sequencing was performed with immunoSEQ multiplex PCR; in TCRdb, only in-frame clones are kept and a portion is missing. V and J calls and clone size are given by that table; D and trimming were obtained from the DNA. Of 100,000 to 150,000 clones in the sample, over 60% are singletons; the top ten hold more than 35%. Trimming stripped 1 base from V and 4 bases from J, with 15 bases between. Germline values: CDR1 SGHTA, CDR2 FQGNSA. CDR3 length: 16 amino acids. The sequence was obtained from a man aged 40-49 years with active or convalescent COVID-19. The chain recombines TRBV7-2 with TRBJ2-3; the D gene is possibly TRBD2 (6 bases). Sequencing was performed on peripheral blood. The chain's CDR3 is CASSLVIWGVADTQYF. In DNA, the CDR3 is TGTGCCAGCAGCTTAGTTATTTGGGGGGTTGCAGATACGCAGTATTTT.